What follows are 21 T cell receptor beta chains derived from one specimen sequenced in a study of blood T cell repertoires in COVID-19. Assay: immunoSEQ multiplex PCR; the TCRdb copy retains only in-frame clones and omits some. The table lists around 73,000 clones, about 74% of them singletons. Material for sequencing was peripheral blood. Receptor source: a man in his sixties or seventies with COVID-19, enrolled during active disease.

For the CDR3, the DNA is TGTGCCAGCAGTCCCTATAGCGAGAGGACGCAGTTCTTC. Translation gives CASSPYSERTQFF. The chain combines TRBV6-2 or TRBV6-3 with TRBJ2-1; a weak D match, TRBD2 (5 bases). The V end lost 5 bases, the J end lost 12 bases, and 17 bases lay between the germline ends. Germline CDR1 is MNHEY and CDR2 is SVGEGT. This CDR3 region has 13 residues.

J is TRBJ1-1 and V is TRBV28, with D possibly TRBD1 on 6 matching bases. Trimming cost V 6 bases and J 5 bases, with 22 bases left between them. Germline values: CDR1 MDHEN, CDR2 SYDVKM. The CDR3 consists of 16 residues. CDR3 coding DNA: TGTGCCAGCAGCGGTTGGACAGTAGGAGAGTGGACTGAAGCTTTCTTT. This translates into CASSGWTVGEWTEAFF.

The V and J genes are TRBV28 and TRBJ2-3; 11 bases align to TRBD2. The CDR3 length is 16 residues. The germline CDR1 and CDR2 sequences are MDHEN and SYDVKM. Germline trimming cut 5 bases from V and 8 bases from J; bases unmatched to any gene: 12. This chain's CDR3 is CASSGSGRGVRGTQYF. The CDR3 DNA is TGTGCCAGCAGTGGTAGCGGGAGGGGGGTCCGTGGTACGCAGTATTTT.

The sample holds one count of this clone. The chain has TRBV5-6 and TRBJ1-6; possibly TRBD1 for D (6 bases). This CDR3 spans 15 amino acids. Trimming removed 2 bases from V and 4 bases from J, with 10 bases in between. The germline V gene has CDR1 SGHDT and CDR2 YYEEEE. CDR3 region: CASSFRGAYNSPLHF. CDR3 in DNA: TGTGCCAGCAGCTTCCGGGGGGCGTATAATTCACCCCTCCACTTT. The whole variable domain, filled in from reference TRBV5-6 and TRBJ1-6, reads DAGVTQSPTHLIKTRGQQVTLRCSPKSGHDTVSWYQQALGQGPQFIFQYYEEEERQRGNFPDRFSGHQFPNYSSELNVNALLLGDSALYLCASSFRGAYNSPLHFGNGTRLTVT.

The rearrangement uses TRBV7-2 and TRBJ1-2, with unresolved D. The CDR3 loop spans 14 amino acids. Germline V CDR1 and CDR2: SGHTA, FQGNSA. Trimming took off 4 bases at V and 2 bases at J, with 11 bases between the two ends. The CDR3 loop is CASSSPVLNYGYTF. For the CDR3, the DNA is TGTGCCAGCAGCTCTCCGGTTTTAAACTATGGCTACACCTTC.

This chain uses TRBV12-3 or TRBV12-4 with TRBJ1-1, with TRBD1 matching 9 bases. Losses at the gene ends were 5 bases for V and 7 bases for J; bases not matched to a gene: 5. The CDR3 spans 13 residues. Here the CDR3 DNA reads TGTGCCAGCAGTCTACAGGGGGCCGGTGAAGCTTTCTTT. It encodes CASSLQGAGEAFF.

The sample holds one count of this clone. The V call is TRBV28, the J call TRBJ1-1, with 9 bases that match TRBD1. CDR3 length: 15 residues. Germline trimming cut 4 bases from V and 0 bases from J; bases unmatched to any gene: 3. The germline V gene encodes CDR1 MDHEN and CDR2 SYDVKM. The CDR3 DNA is TGTGCCAGCAGTTCAACAGGGGGCCTGAACACTGAAGCTTTCTTT. Translated: CASSSTGGLNTEAFF.

The chain employs TRBV27 and TRBJ1-2; 10 positions match TRBD1. This CDR3 has 15 residues. Trimming at V came to 3 bases and at J to 2 bases, leaving 3 bases not matched to a gene. CDR1 MNHEY and CDR2 SMNVEV come from the germline V gene (reference sequence). In DNA, the CDR3 is TGTGCCAGCAGTTTGCGACAGGGGGCGAACTATGGCTACACCTTC. This encodes CASSLRQGANYGYTF.

The V and J genes are TRBV7-9 and TRBJ2-1, with 9 bases aligning to TRBD1. The germline V gene has CDR1 SEHNR and CDR2 FQNEAQ (reference sequence). The CDR3 loop spans 16 amino acids. V lost 4 bases, J lost 6 bases, and 10 bases stayed unmatched. The CDR3 coding sequence is TGTGCCAGCAGCTCGGAAACAGGACAGGGGCGCAATGAGCAGTTCTTC. As protein: CASSSETGQGRNEQFF.

The chain joins TRBV2 to TRBJ2-1, with 9 positions matching TRBD1. This CDR3 contains 14 residues. Germline-derived CDR1 and CDR2 are SNHLY and FYNNEI. V dropped 10 bases and J dropped 3; count of bases not matched to a gene: 7. In DNA, the CDR3 is TGTGCCATCACCCCGGACAGGGGCTACAATGAGCAGTTCTTC. This sequence encodes CAITPDRGYNEQFF.

The V gene is TRBV5-1, the J gene TRBJ2-2, with a possible D match to TRBD2 (6 bases). This CDR3 comprises 16 residues. V shed 0 bases and J shed 4 bases, with 13 bases lying between them. Germline loops: CDR1 SGHRS, CDR2 YFSETQ. The CDR3 DNA is TGCGCCAGCAGCTTGGATGGGCTAGCGCTCACCGGGGAGCTGTTTTTT. The encoded protein is CASSLDGLALTGELFF.

This clone was picked up a small number of times. This chain links TRBV19 with TRBJ2-7; D perhaps matches TRBD2 (6 bases). Trimming cost V 6 bases and J 1 base, with 13 bases left between them. The CDR3 sequence is 14 residues long. In germline, CDR1 is LNHDA, CDR2 SQIVND (reference sequence). CDR3 sequence: CASSPTRGSYEQYF. CDR3 DNA sequence: TGTGCCAGTAGCCCGACTAGGGGATCCTACGAGCAGTACTTC.

The chain recombines TRBV19 with TRBJ1-5, with D tentatively TRBD1 (5 bases). Trimming cost V 3 bases and J 2 bases, with 11 bases left between them. Germline loops: CDR1 LNHDA, CDR2 SQIVND (reference sequence). The CDR3 is 15 amino acids. The CDR3 protein is CASSMSRVGNQPQHF. DNA for the CDR3: TGTGCCAGTAGTATGAGCAGGGTGGGCAATCAGCCCCAGCATTTT.

The J gene is TRBJ1-1, the V gene TRBV29-1, with a possible D match to TRBD1 (5 bases). This CDR3 has 14 amino acids. Germline V lookup: CDR1 SQVTM, CDR2 ANQGSEA. V was trimmed by 6 bases and J by 1 base, leaving 15 bases between them. The DNA of the CDR3 is TGCAGCGTCTCCCTGTCAACAGGGAACACTGAAGCTTTCTTT. It codes for CSVSLSTGNTEAFF.

V and J are TRBV12-5 and TRBJ2-7, with 9 bases matching TRBD2. V trimming: 0 bases; J trimming: 4 bases; junction bases outside the gene matches: 10. The CDR3 runs to 17 residues. Germline V gene lookup returns CDR1 LGHNT and CDR2 FRNRAP. The CDR3 DNA follows: TGTGCTAGTGGTTTGGTATCGACTAGCGGAGCCATTTACGAGCAGTACTTC. It is translated as CASGLVSTSGAIYEQYF.

The rearrangement joins TRBV21-1 to TRBJ2-7; the table's D call, TRBD1, was not checked against the DNA. TRBV21-1 is noted as a pseudogene. The CDR3 runs 20 residues. CDR3: CASSKGLPEDRASRSYEQYF. In DNA, the CDR3 is TGTGCCAGCAGCAAAGGGCTCCCCGAAGACAGGGCGTCCAGATCCTACGAGCAGTACTTC.

J is TRBJ2-3 and V is TRBV5-1; D gene uncertain. The germline CDR1 and CDR2 sequences are SGHRS and YFSETQ. The CDR3 runs to 15 residues. Trimming shortened V by 0 bases and J by 6 bases, and 14 bases separated the two germline ends. The CDR3 is CASSLVGLGSDTQYF. DNA of the CDR3: TGCGCCAGCAGCTTGGTGGGTTTGGGCAGCGATACGCAGTATTTT.

V and J are TRBV5-1 and TRBJ1-1; 9 nucleotides match TRBD1. Germline V gene lookup returns CDR1 SGHRS and CDR2 YFSETQ. V was pared by 0 bases and J by 4 bases, with 7 bases of the junction left unmatched. The CDR3 spans 16 residues. The CDR3, as DNA: TGCGCCAGCAGCTTGGAGGGACAGGGTTTGAGCACTGAAGCTTTCTTT. Residues: CASSLEGQGLSTEAFF.

The genes are TRBV3-1 (or the pseudogene TRBV3-2) and TRBJ1-1; TRBD1 is a possible D gene (5 bases). Germline CDR1 is LGHDT and CDR2 is YNNKEL (reference sequence). CDR3 length: 16 amino acids. With 3 bases removed from V and 0 bases from J, the gap between germline ends came to 14 bases. CDR3 nucleotide sequence: TGTGCCAGCAGCCAGAAGATACAGGATATGAACACTGAAGCTTTCTTT. Protein product: CASSQKIQDMNTEAFF.

V usage is TRBV5-1 and J usage is TRBJ2-1, with 8 bases lining up with TRBD2. The germline V gene encodes CDR1 SGHRS and CDR2 YFSETQ. Trimming at V came to 6 bases and at J to 5 bases, leaving 10 bases not matched to a gene. This CDR3 has 15 residues. CDR3 protein: CASISVTSGHNEQFF. Here the CDR3 DNA reads TGCGCCAGCATCTCGGTTACTAGCGGACACAATGAGCAGTTCTTC.

On this clone itself: Different DNA sequences within this sample yield the same CDR3. The chain links TRBV12-3 or TRBV12-4 to TRBJ2-7; D may be TRBD2 (6 bases). The V end lost 5 bases, the J end lost 1 base, and 9 bases lay between the germline ends. The CDR3 loop spans 13 amino acids. The CDR3 here is CASSPGLSYEQYF. For the CDR3, the DNA is TGTGCCAGCAGTCCTGGACTATCCTACGAGCAGTACTTC.